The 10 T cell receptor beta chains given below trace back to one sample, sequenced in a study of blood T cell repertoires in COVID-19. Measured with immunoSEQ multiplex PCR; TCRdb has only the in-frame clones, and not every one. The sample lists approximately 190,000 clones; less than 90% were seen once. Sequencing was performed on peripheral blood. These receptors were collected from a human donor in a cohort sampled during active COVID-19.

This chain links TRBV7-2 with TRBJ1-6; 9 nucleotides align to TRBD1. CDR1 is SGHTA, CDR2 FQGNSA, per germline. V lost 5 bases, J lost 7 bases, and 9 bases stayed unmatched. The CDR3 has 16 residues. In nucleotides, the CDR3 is TGTGCCAGCAGCACCACATCGGACAGGGGAAATTCACCCCTCCACTTT. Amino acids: CASSTTSDRGNSPLHF.

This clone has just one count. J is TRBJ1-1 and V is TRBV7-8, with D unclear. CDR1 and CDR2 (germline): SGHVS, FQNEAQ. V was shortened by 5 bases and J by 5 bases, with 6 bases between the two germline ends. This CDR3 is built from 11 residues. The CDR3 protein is CASSRQTEAFF. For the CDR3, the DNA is TGTGCCAGCAGCCGACAAACTGAAGCTTTCTTT.

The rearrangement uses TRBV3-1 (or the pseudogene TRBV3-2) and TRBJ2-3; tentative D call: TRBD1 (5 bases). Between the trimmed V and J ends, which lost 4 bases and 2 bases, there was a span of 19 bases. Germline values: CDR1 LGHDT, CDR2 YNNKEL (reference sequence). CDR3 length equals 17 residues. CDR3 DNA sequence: TGTGCCAGCAGCCTCGCACTGGGCAGGGATCACACAGATACGCAGTATTTT. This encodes CASSLALGRDHTDTQYF.

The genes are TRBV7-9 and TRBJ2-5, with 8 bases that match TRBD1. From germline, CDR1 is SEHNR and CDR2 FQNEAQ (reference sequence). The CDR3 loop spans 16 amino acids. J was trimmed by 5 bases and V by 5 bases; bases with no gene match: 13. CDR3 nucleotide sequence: TGTGCCAGCAGCCCATACCCCAGGGGGCCTCTGGAGACCCAGTACTTC. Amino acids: CASSPYPRGPLETQYF. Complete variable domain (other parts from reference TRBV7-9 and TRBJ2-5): DTGVSQNPRHKITKRGQNVTFRCDPISEHNRLYWYRQTLGQGPEFLTYFQNEAQLEKSRLLSDRFSAERPKGSFSTLEIQRTEQGDSAMYLCASSPYPRGPLETQYFGPGTRLLVL.

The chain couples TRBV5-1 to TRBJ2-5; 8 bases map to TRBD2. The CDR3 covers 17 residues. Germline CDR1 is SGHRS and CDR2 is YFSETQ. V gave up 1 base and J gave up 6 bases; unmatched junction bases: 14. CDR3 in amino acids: CASSLTLSGTGGQTQYF. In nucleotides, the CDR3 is TGCGCCAGCAGCTTGACATTAAGCGGCACGGGGGGGCAGACCCAGTACTTC. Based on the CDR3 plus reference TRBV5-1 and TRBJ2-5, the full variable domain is KAGVTQTPRYLIKTRGQQVTLSCSPISGHRSVSWYQQTPGQGLQFLFEYFSETQRNKGNFPGRFSGRQFSNSRSEMNVSTLELGDSALYLCASSLTLSGTGGQTQYFGPGTRLLVL.

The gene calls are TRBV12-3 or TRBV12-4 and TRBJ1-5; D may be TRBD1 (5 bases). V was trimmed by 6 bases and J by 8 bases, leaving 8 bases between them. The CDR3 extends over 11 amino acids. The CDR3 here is CASSWGEPQHF. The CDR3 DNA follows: TGTGCCAGCAGCTGGGGGGAGCCCCAGCATTTT.

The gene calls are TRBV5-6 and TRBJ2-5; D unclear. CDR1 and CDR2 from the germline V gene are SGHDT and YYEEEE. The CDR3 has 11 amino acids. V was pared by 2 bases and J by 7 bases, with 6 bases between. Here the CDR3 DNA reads TGTGCCAGCAGCTTAGCTGGGACCCAGTACTTC. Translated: CASSLAGTQYF.

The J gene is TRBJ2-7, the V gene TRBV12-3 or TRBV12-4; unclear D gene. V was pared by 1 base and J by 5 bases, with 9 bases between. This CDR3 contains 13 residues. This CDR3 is CASSLGGPDEQYF. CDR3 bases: TGTGCCAGCAGTTTAGGAGGTCCCGACGAGCAGTACTTC.

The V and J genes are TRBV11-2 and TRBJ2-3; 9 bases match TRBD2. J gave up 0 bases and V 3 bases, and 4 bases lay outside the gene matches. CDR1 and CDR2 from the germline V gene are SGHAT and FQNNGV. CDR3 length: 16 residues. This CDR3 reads CASSLSGGRSTDTQYF. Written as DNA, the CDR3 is TGTGCCAGCAGCTTGAGCGGGGGGCGGAGCACAGATACGCAGTATTTT.

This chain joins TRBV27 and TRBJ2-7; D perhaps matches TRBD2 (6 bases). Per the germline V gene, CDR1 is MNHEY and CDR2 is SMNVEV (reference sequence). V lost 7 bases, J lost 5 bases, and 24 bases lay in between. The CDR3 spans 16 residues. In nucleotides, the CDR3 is TGTGCCAGCACCCTACCCTTTTGGCGGGAAGGCCACGAGCAGTACTTC. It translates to CASTLPFWREGHEQYF.